A selection of T cell receptor beta chains follows, all from one sample in a study of blood T cell repertoires in COVID-19. Repertoires were generated with immunoSEQ multiplex PCR, while TCRdb's copy carries only in-frame clones and drops some. The sample consists of 150,000 to 200,000 clones, 94% of them appearing once. The material sequenced was peripheral blood. Receptors originate from a man in his thirties or forties with COVID-19, enrolled during active disease. The CDR3 runs from the conserved cysteine through the conserved F or W. D genes are given only for firm matches. Where a row states a size, it is once, few, many or the class of an expanded clone; other rows omit it.

>NA|TRBJ2-3|NA|TRBV30
CAWTTGAGDTQYF
TGTGCCTGGACAACAGGGGCGGGGGATACGCAGTATTTT
>NA|TRBJ1-1|NA|TRBV11-3
CASSLDSYTEAFF
TGTGCCAGCAGCTTAGATAGTTACACTGAAGCTTTCTTT
>NA|TRBJ2-2|NA|TRBV30
CAWIYGYTGELFF
TGTGCCTGGATTTATGGCTACACCGGGGAGCTGTTTTTT
>NA|TRBJ1-2|TRBD1|TRBV24-1
CATQKTGRGPDPYGYTF
TGTGCCACCCAAAAGACAGGGAGAGGACCGGACCCTTATGGCTACACCTTC
>NA|TRBJ2-5|NA|TRBV4-1
CASSQDPGGGLSGTQYF
TGCGCCAGCAGCCAAGATCCGGGTGGGGGGTTATCAGGAACCCAGTACTTC
>NA|TRBJ2-5|NA|TRBV4-2
CASSQELALRETQYF
TGTGCCAGCAGCCAGGAACTAGCTCTGAGAGAGACCCAGTACTTC
>NA|TRBJ2-3|TRBD2|TRBV3-1/TRBV3-2
CASSQSWTSGGATDTQYF
TGTGCCAGCAGCCAATCCTGGACTAGCGGGGGGGCCACAGATACGCAGTATTTT
>NA|TRBJ1-2|TRBD1|TRBV6-5
CASSPSTGFDYGYTF
TGTGCCAGCAGTCCCTCGACAGGGTTCGACTATGGCTACACCTTC
>NA|TRBJ2-2|NA|TRBV27
CASSQMTSNGAGELFF
TGTGCCAGCAGTCAAATGACTAGTAATGGGGCCGGGGAGCTGTTTTTT
>once|TRBJ2-2|TRBD1|TRBV7-2
CASSGQGANTGELFF
TGTGCCAGCAGCGGGCAGGGGGCAAACACCGGGGAGCTGTTTTTT
>NA|TRBJ2-3|NA|TRBV5-4
CASSTWEDISTDTQYF
TGTGCCAGCAGCACCTGGGAGGACATTAGCACAGATACGCAGTATTTT
>NA|TRBJ2-5|NA|TRBV27
CASSSNRARRETQYF
TGTGCCAGCAGTTCTAACAGGGCGAGGAGGGAGACCCAGTACTTC
>NA|TRBJ1-1|NA|TRBV5-5
CASFQGRLNTEAFF
TGTGCCAGCTTCCAGGGGAGACTGAACACTGAAGCTTTCTTT
>NA|TRBJ1-2|NA|TRBV29-1
CSVEDLWQGGGYTF
TGCAGCGTTGAAGATCTATGGCAGGGTGGGGGCTACACCTTC
>NA|TRBJ1-1|TRBD1|TRBV7-3
CASSHDAWAGGNTEAFF
TGTGCCAGCAGCCATGACGCTTGGGCAGGGGGAAACACTGAAGCTTTCTTT
>NA|TRBJ1-6|NA|TRBV19
CASSMVSGRNNSPLHF
TGTGCCAGTAGTATGGTGTCAGGGCGTAACAATTCACCCCTCCACTTT
>NA|TRBJ2-3|TRBD2|TRBV5-4
CASSPSAGGNIGTQYF
TGTGCCAGCAGCCCCTCAGCGGGGGGGAATATCGGTACGCAGTATTTT
>NA|TRBJ2-1|TRBD1|TRBV4-1
CASSLLSQGGRNEQFF
TGCGCCAGCAGCCTCCTCTCGCAAGGGGGCAGGAATGAGCAGTTCTTC